A selection of T cell receptor beta chains follows, all from one sample in a study of Ad26.COV2.S vaccination and SARS-CoV-2 variants. The data were produced by immunoSEQ multiplex PCR, yet TCRdb's version contains in-frame clones alone and is incomplete. The repertoire consists of around 300,000 clones, with about 87% occurring once and the leading ten covering 6.4%. The sample here was peripheral blood, taken in a trial of Ad26.COV2.S vaccine versus placebo. The receptors come from a person aged 18-60 years who received the Ad26.COV2.S COVID-19 vaccine or a placebo. The CDR3 runs from the conserved cysteine through the conserved F or W. The order of the fields is J gene, V gene, CDR3 protein.

j_gene: TRBJ2-7
v_gene: TRBV11-2
CDR3aa: CASSLDWGVREQYF

j_gene: TRBJ2-3
v_gene: TRBV7-3
CDR3aa: CASSSLAGRSDTQYF

j_gene: TRBJ1-2
v_gene: TRBV7-2
CDR3aa: CASSFNYGYTF

j_gene: TRBJ2-5
v_gene: TRBV20-1
CDR3aa: CSASVSGGKETQYF

j_gene: TRBJ1-2
v_gene: TRBV5-4
CDR3aa: CASSFTDREVGYTF

j_gene: TRBJ2-2
v_gene: TRBV6-4
CDR3aa: CASSDSDTNTGELFF

j_gene: TRBJ2-2
v_gene: TRBV28
CDR3aa: CASSLKTGELFF

j_gene: TRBJ2-7
v_gene: TRBV19
CDR3aa: CASSIGPAYEQYF

j_gene: TRBJ1-5
v_gene: TRBV12-3/TRBV12-4
CDR3aa: CASSLILHQPQHF

j_gene: TRBJ1-1
v_gene: TRBV2
CDR3aa: CASSEAGWQGPMNTEAFF

j_gene: TRBJ1-4
v_gene: TRBV9
CDR3aa: CASSGVRDSEFLEKLFF

j_gene: TRBJ1-1
v_gene: TRBV11-2
CDR3aa: CASSLAVNTEAFF

j_gene: TRBJ1-3
v_gene: TRBV18
CDR3aa: CASSPRSDGNTIYF

j_gene: TRBJ2-7
v_gene: TRBV7-8
CDR3aa: CASSSHEGQTTYEQYF

j_gene: TRBJ2-7
v_gene: TRBV4-3
CDR3aa: CASSQDRSSSYEQYF

j_gene: TRBJ1-6
v_gene: TRBV7-3
CDR3aa: CASSAGPYNSPLHF

j_gene: TRBJ1-3
v_gene: TRBV5-4
CDR3aa: CASSLPGSGNTIYF

j_gene: TRBJ2-3
v_gene: TRBV11-3
CDR3aa: CASSQDSGSQYF

j_gene: TRBJ2-3
v_gene: TRBV7-3
CDR3aa: CASSLGTIAASTDTQYF

j_gene: TRBJ2-1
v_gene: TRBV14
CDR3aa: CASSQVVAGVGYNEQFF

j_gene: TRBJ1-6
v_gene: TRBV27
CDR3aa: CASSLIPPTGIYNSPLHF

j_gene: TRBJ1-5
v_gene: TRBV7-3
CDR3aa: CASSLGTGVSQPQHF

j_gene: TRBJ1-2
v_gene: TRBV5-4
CDR3aa: CASSPRQEGLNRGYTF